This is a list of T cell receptor beta chains from one sample in a study of T-cell memory formation after mild COVID-19. MiXCR, run by TCRdb on the 5' RACE reads, gives a single entry per CDR3 protein. This table has about 350,000 distinct CDR3 sequences, roughly 13% appearing once. Sequencing input: PBMCs or a T cell subset sorted from them (not recorded which). The receptors here all came from a man aged 18 to 29 who had mild COVID-19 (a few samples of this study predate the infection). Cell type and time point are not known. Each CDR3 is given with its conserved first and last residue. The D gene is left open where the match is weak. Size values are once, few and many counts, or a class for expanded clones, and some rows have none.

d_gene | j_gene | v_gene | abundance | CDR3aa | CDR3nt
. | TRBJ2-5 | TRBV20-1 | few | CSADRQEEKETQYF | TGCAGTGCTGATCGACAGGAGGAAAAAGAGACCCAGTACTTC
TRBD1 | TRBJ2-2 | TRBV11-2 | few | CASSFLTGDTGELFF | TGTGCCAGCAGCTTCTTAACAGGGGATACCGGGGAGCTGTTTTTT
. | TRBJ1-1 | TRBV6-5 | . | CATKAPYTEAFF | TGTGCCACCAAAGCCCCTTACACTGAAGCTTTCTTT
. | TRBJ2-7 | TRBV5-1 | many | CASSLGTASSYEQYF | TGCGCCAGCAGCTTGGGGACAGCAAGCTCCTACGAGCAGTACTTC
. | TRBJ2-5 | TRBV7-3 | few | CASSSGLYQETQYF | TGTGCCAGCAGCTCCGGACTGTACCAAGAGACCCAGTACTTC
TRBD1 | TRBJ2-7 | TRBV9 | . | CASSVTGSHEQYF | TGTGCCAGCAGCGTGACAGGGTCCCACGAGCAGTACTTC
. | TRBJ1-3 | TRBV20-1 | . | CSATQGSGNTIYF | TGCAGTGCTACACAGGGTTCGGGAAACACCATATATTTT
. | TRBJ2-2 | TRBV12-3/TRBV12-4 | . | CAINAQNTGELFF | TGTGCCATAAACGCACAGAACACCGGGGAGCTGTTTTTT
. | TRBJ1-1 | TRBV12-3/TRBV12-4 | . | CASNPGDTEAFF | TGTGCCAGCAACCCAGGGGACACTGAAGCTTTCTTT
. | TRBJ2-3 | TRBV7-3 | few | CASSIIGGGDTQYF | TGTGCCAGCAGCATCATCGGGGGTGGAGATACGCAGTATTTT
. | TRBJ2-7 | TRBV6-2/TRBV6-3 | . | CASSYVGVSYEQYF | TGTGCCAGCAGTTACGTAGGGGTCTCCTACGAGCAGTACTTC
. | TRBJ1-5 | TRBV7-9 | few | CASSDGLPGANQPQHF | TGTGCCAGCAGCGATGGATTACCCGGGGCAAATCAGCCCCAGCATTTT
TRBD2 | TRBJ2-7 | TRBV4-2 | few | CASSQDSGTSGGNEQYF | TGTGCCAGCAGCCAAGATAGCGGGACTAGCGGGGGAAACGAGCAGTACTTC
. | TRBJ1-6 | TRBV28 | . | CASSLGAYSDSPLHF | TGTGCCAGCAGTTTGGGCGCCTATAGTGATTCACCCCTCCACTTT
TRBD2 | TRBJ2-3 | TRBV20-1 | . | CSAQVAGTTDTQYF | TGCAGTGCTCAGGTAGCGGGGACCACAGATACGCAGTATTTT
TRBD1 | TRBJ1-5 | TRBV6-1 | few | CAISQGSNNQPQHF | TGTGCCATTTCACAGGGGTCTAACAATCAGCCCCAGCATTTT
. | TRBJ2-3 | TRBV18 | few | CASSPRRGGSTDTQYF | TGTGCCAGCTCACCTCGCCGGGGAGGTAGCACAGATACGCAGTATTTT
TRBD1 | TRBJ2-3 | TRBV29-1 | few | CSVESQLDRGDTQYF | TGCAGCGTTGAATCCCAATTAGACAGGGGAGATACGCAGTATTTT
. | TRBJ1-3 | TRBV3-1 | few | CASSHTRVGNTIYF | TGTGCCAGCAGCCACACCAGGGTTGGAAACACCATATATTTT
. | TRBJ1-2 | TRBV5-1 | few | CASSLFRTEGSGGYTF | TGCGCCAGCAGCTTATTCCGGACGGAGGGATCAGGGGGCTACACCTTC
TRBD1 | TRBJ1-4 | TRBV7-2 | few | CASSLQGGGMVEKLFF | TGTGCCAGCAGCTTGCAAGGGGGCGGGATGGTTGAAAAACTGTTTTTT
TRBD1 | TRBJ2-7 | TRBV2 | many | CASSEGTGLYYEQYF | TGTGCCAGCAGTGAAGGGACAGGGCTATATTACGAGCAGTACTTC
. | TRBJ2-7 | TRBV12-3/TRBV12-4 | many | CASSLEGSSYEQYF | TGTGCCAGCAGTTTGGAGGGGAGCTCCTACGAGCAGTACTTC
. | TRBJ1-1 | TRBV6-5 | few | CASRNGQNTEAFF | TGTGCCAGCAGAAACGGACAGAACACTGAAGCTTTCTTT
TRBD1 | TRBJ2-5 | TRBV5-1 | . | CASSSGPGQGMRETQYF | TGCGCCAGCAGCTCCGGCCCGGGACAGGGTATGCGGGAGACCCAGTACTTC
. | TRBJ1-2 | TRBV12-3/TRBV12-4 | few | CASRSSGGLGSYTF | TGTGCCAGCAGGTCTTCGGGGGGCCTAGGGAGCTACACCTTC
TRBD1 | TRBJ1-1 | TRBV19 | few | CASNFPGGTEAFF | TGTGCCAGTAATTTTCCAGGGGGCACTGAAGCTTTCTTT
TRBD1 | TRBJ1-1 | TRBV25-1 | . | CASSDANRGDTEAFF | TGTGCCAGCAGTGACGCCAACAGGGGTGACACTGAAGCTTTCTTT
. | TRBJ1-1 | TRBV20-1 | few | CSARAGGSNTEAFF | TGCAGTGCTAGAGCGGGGGGGTCGAACACTGAAGCTTTCTTT
TRBD2 | TRBJ2-3 | TRBV7-9 | . | CASSLPSGGVRDTQYF | TGTGCCAGCAGCCTGCCTAGCGGGGGAGTAAGAGATACGCAGTATTTT
TRBD2 | TRBJ2-3 | TRBV12-3/TRBV12-4 | many | CASSIWTSGVTDTQYF | TGTGCCAGCAGTATCTGGACTAGCGGAGTCACAGATACGCAGTATTTT
. | TRBJ2-5 | TRBV5-6 | few | CASSLVRGAGETQYF | TGTGCCAGCAGCTTGGTGCGCGGGGCGGGAGAGACCCAGTACTTC
TRBD1 | TRBJ2-7 | TRBV20-1 | few | CSASSGQGITSSYEQYF | TGCAGTGCTTCCTCGGGACAGGGCATAACTAGCTCCTACGAGCAGTACTTC
TRBD2 | TRBJ2-5 | TRBV6-2/TRBV6-3 | few | CASSYSISREGSGETQYF | TGTGCCAGCAGTTACTCGATCTCCAGGGAGGGTAGTGGAGAGACCCAGTACTTC
. | TRBJ2-5 | TRBV6-2/TRBV6-3 | . | CASSKPAETQYF | TGTGCCAGCAGCAAACCTGCAGAGACCCAGTACTTC
. | TRBJ2-5 | TRBV11-2 | . | CASSATSSQETQYF | TGTGCCAGCAGCGCAACTAGCTCCCAAGAGACCCAGTACTTC
. | TRBJ2-3 | TRBV28 | . | CASSLAPVYTQYF | TGTGCCAGCAGTTTAGCCCCGGTCTATACGCAGTATTTT
TRBD1 | TRBJ1-2 | TRBV7-8 | few | CASSSGQGAGYTF | TGTGCCAGCAGCTCCGGACAGGGGGCGGGCTACACCTTC
TRBD2 | TRBJ2-5 | TRBV5-1 | . | CASSLWTSGGAGETQYF | TGCGCCAGCAGCTTATGGACTAGCGGGGGGGCCGGTGAGACCCAGTACTTC
. | TRBJ1-5 | TRBV10-3 | many | CAISESTATKAQHF | TGTGCCATCAGTGAGTCTACGGCGACCAAGGCCCAGCATTTT
TRBD1 | TRBJ1-2 | TRBV7-2 | . | CASSLDTGVSTF | TGTGCCAGCAGCTTAGATACAGGGGTCTCCACCTTC
. | TRBJ2-3 | TRBV5-1 | . | CASSWGGHRGTDTQYF | TGCGCCAGCAGCTGGGGCGGGCATAGGGGCACAGATACGCAGTATTTT
TRBD1 | TRBJ1-2 | TRBV7-2 | few | CASSFGALDRRYGYTF | TGTGCCAGCAGCTTCGGGGCCCTGGACAGGCGGTATGGCTACACCTTC
. | TRBJ1-4 | TRBV7-9 | . | CASSFFEPTKATNEKLFF | TGTGCCAGCAGCTTCTTTGAACCAACGAAGGCTACTAATGAAAAACTGTTTTTT
. | TRBJ2-2 | TRBV12-3/TRBV12-4 | few | CASSSHPNTGELFF | TGTGCCAGCAGTTCGCATCCGAACACCGGGGAGCTGTTTTTT
. | TRBJ2-1 | TRBV20-1 | . | CSARIGEQFF | TGCAGTGCTAGGATTGGGGAGCAGTTCTTC
. | TRBJ2-2 | TRBV2 | many | CASSEKGTNTGELFF | TGTGCCAGCAGTGAAAAGGGGACGAACACCGGGGAGCTGTTTTTT
TRBD1 | TRBJ2-1 | TRBV5-1 | . | CASSLTGASSYNEQFF | TGCGCCAGCAGCTTGACAGGGGCGAGCTCCTACAATGAGCAGTTCTTC